This is a list of T cell receptor beta chains from one sample in a study of PD-L1 blockade in urothelial cancer. Repertoires were generated with immunoSEQ multiplex PCR, while TCRdb's copy carries only in-frame clones and drops some. The sample contains 95,000 to 150,000 clones, around 88% of which appear only once. Sequencing was performed on PBMCs, taken around atezolizumab (anti-PD-L1) treatment. Receptor source: a man in his forties or fifties with urothelial cancer. CDR3s include the opening cysteine and the closing phenylalanine or tryptophan. The order of the fields is V gene, J gene, D gene, clone size, CDR3 protein, CDR3 DNA. The D gene is left open where the match is weak. Clone size, where shown, is once, few, many, or a class for clones that have expanded.

V: TRBV5-1
J: TRBJ2-7
D: TRBD1
size: -
CDR3: CASSLEYWTGGSYEQYF
DNA: TGCGCCAGCAGCTTGGAATACTGGACAGGGGGCTCCTACGAGCAGTACTTC

V: TRBV5-1
J: TRBJ2-3
D: -
size: -
CDR3: CASSPGTDTQYF
DNA: TGCGCCAGCAGTCCGGGGACAGATACGCAGTATTTT

V: TRBV7-9
J: TRBJ1-4
D: -
size: -
CDR3: CASSRPRGEKLFF
DNA: TGTGCCAGCAGCCGACCACGAGGGGAAAAACTGTTTTTT

V: TRBV5-1
J: TRBJ2-7
D: TRBD1
size: -
CDR3: CASRDSNYEQYF
DNA: TGCGCCTCCCGGGACAGCAACTACGAGCAGTACTTC

V: TRBV6-5
J: TRBJ2-1
D: -
size: -
CDR3: CASSYVGRDEQFF
DNA: TGTGCCAGCAGTTACGTGGGGCGTGATGAGCAGTTCTTC

V: TRBV5-1
J: TRBJ2-1
D: TRBD2
size: -
CDR3: CASTKTSGPNEQFF
DNA: TGCGCCAGTACAAAGACTAGCGGCCCCAATGAGCAGTTCTTC

V: TRBV6-1
J: TRBJ1-2
D: TRBD1
size: -
CDR3: CASRTGPNYGYTF
DNA: TGTGCCAGCCGGACAGGCCCGAACTATGGCTACACCTTC

V: TRBV5-1
J: TRBJ2-2
D: TRBD2
size: -
CDR3: CASSFRRSGRDTGELFF
DNA: TGCGCCAGCAGCTTTCGCCGCTCAGGGAGGGACACCGGGGAGCTGTTTTTT

V: TRBV4-1
J: TRBJ1-2
D: -
size: -
CDR3: CASSQVWRANYGYTF
DNA: TGCGCCAGCAGCCAAGTCTGGAGAGCTAACTATGGCTACACCTTC

V: TRBV29-1
J: TRBJ2-7
D: -
size: -
CDR3: CSARGALEQYF
DNA: TGCAGTGCCCGGGGGGCTCTCGAGCAGTACTTC

V: TRBV6-1
J: TRBJ1-4
D: -
size: once
CDR3: CASSVQGPTNEKLFF
DNA: TGTGCCAGCAGTGTTCAGGGTCCAACTAATGAAAAACTGTTTTTT

V: TRBV29-1
J: TRBJ2-2
D: TRBD2
size: -
CDR3: CSVGLTSAGELFF
DNA: TGCAGCGTGGGACTGACTAGCGCCGGGGAGCTGTTTTTT

V: TRBV18
J: TRBJ2-1
D: -
size: -
CDR3: CASSPPRDARFF
DNA: TGTGCCAGCTCACCACCGCGGGACGCCCGGTTCTTC

V: TRBV18
J: TRBJ2-5
D: TRBD2
size: -
CDR3: CASSPGTSGFEETQYF
DNA: TGTGCCAGCTCGCCCGGGACTAGCGGGTTTGAAGAGACCCAGTACTTC

V: TRBV6-4
J: TRBJ2-3
D: TRBD2
size: -
CDR3: CASSPLAGVGDTQYF
DNA: TGTGCCAGCTCCCCTCTAGCGGGAGTAGGGGATACGCAGTATTTT

V: TRBV18
J: TRBJ2-1
D: TRBD1
size: -
CDR3: CASSPLRQGGANEQFF
DNA: TGTGCCAGCTCACCGTTAAGACAGGGGGGGGCAAATGAGCAGTTCTTC

V: TRBV20-1
J: TRBJ1-1
D: -
size: -
CDR3: CSAQMYTEAFF
DNA: TGCAGTGCTCAGATGTACACTGAAGCTTTCTTT

V: TRBV27
J: TRBJ2-7
D: TRBD2
size: -
CDR3: CASSFLAGGSYEQYF
DNA: TGTGCCAGCAGTTTTCTAGCGGGGGGCTCCTACGAGCAGTACTTC